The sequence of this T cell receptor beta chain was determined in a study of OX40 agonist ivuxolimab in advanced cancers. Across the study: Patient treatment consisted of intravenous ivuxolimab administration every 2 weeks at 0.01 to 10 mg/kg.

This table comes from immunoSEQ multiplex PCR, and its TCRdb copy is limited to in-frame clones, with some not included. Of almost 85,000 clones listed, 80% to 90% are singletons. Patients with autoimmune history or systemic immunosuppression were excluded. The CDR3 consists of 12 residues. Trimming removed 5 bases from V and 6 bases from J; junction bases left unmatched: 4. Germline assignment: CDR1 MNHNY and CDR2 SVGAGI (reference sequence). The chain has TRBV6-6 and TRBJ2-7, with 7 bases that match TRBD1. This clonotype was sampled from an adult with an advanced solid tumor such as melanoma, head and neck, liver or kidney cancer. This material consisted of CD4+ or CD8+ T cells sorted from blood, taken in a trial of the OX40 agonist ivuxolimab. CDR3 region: CASSPTGVEQYV. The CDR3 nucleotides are TGTGCCAGCAGTCCAACAGGGGTCGAGCAGTACGTC.